These 14 T cell receptor beta chains came from one sample sequenced in a study of cytomegalovirus exposure and HLA in healthy donors. The PCR employed 60 Vbeta primers together with 13 Jbeta primers. Some clones are missing from TCRdb's copy, which holds only in-frame ones; the method was immunoSEQ multiplex PCR. The sample includes roughly 100,000 clones, around 75% of them seen just once. Sequenced material: PBMCs. Every receptor here comes from a man in his forties or fifties in good health and CMV-seronegative.

This chain uses TRBV30 with TRBJ2-1; D may be TRBD2 (6 bases). V dropped 5 bases and J dropped 1 base, with 12 bases sitting between them. Germline CDR1 reads GTSNPN; CDR2 reads SVGIG (reference sequence). The CDR3 totals 14 residues. The chain's CDR3 is CAWGTFQSYNEQFF. CDR3 DNA sequence: TGTGCCTGGGGGACTTTCCAATCCTACAATGAGCAGTTCTTC.

V gene TRBV4-1 combines with J gene TRBJ1-4; D is unclear. Trimming shortened V by 2 bases and J by 0 bases, and 16 bases separated the two germline ends. The germline CDR1 and CDR2 sequences are MGHRA and YSYEKL. CDR3 size: 18 residues. The CDR3 spells CASSQNKQAVATNEKLFF. CDR3 coding DNA: TGCGCCAGCAGCCAAAATAAGCAAGCGGTAGCAACTAATGAAAAACTGTTTTTT.

V is TRBV2 and J is TRBJ2-2; 12 nucleotides match TRBD2. J was trimmed by 11 bases and V by 5 bases; bases with no gene match: 21. The CDR3 runs 19 residues. CDR1 SNHLY and CDR2 FYNNEI come from the germline V gene. Here the CDR3 DNA reads TGTGCCAGCAGTATTGGGACTAGCGGGCCTCGCGTTTCGGTACCCGAGCTGTTTTTT. As protein: CASSIGTSGPRVSVPELFF.

This clone was seen a handful of times. The CDR3 DNA sequence: TGTGCCAGCAGCCAAGAACAGCGGGGGGGAGAGCAGTACTTC. This codes for CASSQEQRGGEQYF. The chain combines TRBV14 with TRBJ2-7, with 10 nucleotides matching TRBD2. Germline CDR1 SGHDN, CDR2 FVKESK. The V gene end was trimmed by 0 bases and the J gene end by 7 bases; junction bases not matched to a gene: 3. This CDR3 region has 14 residues.

The V call is TRBV5-6, the J call TRBJ2-5; 15 nucleotides align to TRBD2. The J call may not be correct, given that the DNA end is closer to TRBJ2-7. From germline, CDR1 is SGHDT and CDR2 YYEEEE. This CDR3 is built from 17 residues. Here the CDR3 reads CASSTGLAGGPSYEQYF. The CDR3 nucleotides are TGTGCCAGCAGCACGGGACTAGCGGGGGGCCCATCCTACGAGCAGTACTTC.

This clone was recorded once. Relative to the germline gene, one junction end is altered; a read error may explain this. The chain recombines TRBV7-2 with TRBJ2-7; D is perhaps TRBD2 (6 bases). The CDR3 is made up of 12 amino acids. Germline CDR1 is SGHTA and CDR2 is FQGNSA. CDR3 nucleotide sequence: TGTGCCAGCAGTCGATTACCGGGACTCGTGGGCTTC. It translates to CASSRLPGLVGF.

The chain uses TRBV5-5 and TRBJ1-5; D is ambiguous. CDR1 is SGHKS, CDR2 YYEKEE, per germline (reference sequence). The CDR3 has 15 amino acids. Trimming stripped 2 bases from V and 3 bases from J, with 12 bases between. In nucleotides, the CDR3 is TGTGCCAGCAGCTTAAATGGCTTGAACAATCAGCCCCAGCATTTT. It specifies CASSLNGLNNQPQHF.

V and J are TRBV7-9 and TRBJ1-5; D is uncertain. V gave up 1 base and J gave up 5 bases, with 6 bases separating them. Germline loops: CDR1 SEHNR, CDR2 FQNEAQ (reference sequence). The CDR3 runs 13 residues. The CDR3: CASSLGADQPQHF. The CDR3 DNA follows: TGTGCCAGCAGCTTAGGTGCGGATCAGCCCCAGCATTTT.

The chain employs TRBV19 and TRBJ1-5, with no clear D. The CDR3 length is 15 residues. Germline CDR1 and CDR2: LNHDA and SQIVND (reference sequence). V lost 3 bases and J 7 bases, leaving 16 bases between the germline ends. The CDR3 spells CASSINPGAPQPQHF. CDR3 nucleotide sequence: TGTGCCAGTAGTATTAATCCAGGCGCCCCCCAGCCCCAGCATTTT.

V and J are TRBV7-2 and TRBJ1-2; 9 nucleotides agree with TRBD1. This CDR3 spans 15 amino acids. The trim removed 0 bases at V and 6 bases at J, leaving 5 bases unmatched. From germline, CDR1 is SGHTA and CDR2 FQGNSA. The CDR3 spells CASSLARTGVDGYTF. As DNA, the CDR3 is TGTGCCAGCAGCTTAGCGCGGACAGGGGTTGATGGCTACACCTTC.

The chain carries TRBV30 and TRBJ1-6; D might be TRBD1 (5 bases). Germline CDR1 is GTSNPN and CDR2 is SVGIG (reference sequence). This CDR3 spans 13 amino acids. With 8 bases removed from V and 8 bases from J, the gap between germline ends came to 16 bases. The CDR3 sequence: CARGTGLYSPLHF. The CDR3 region has the DNA TGTGCCCGGGGGACGGGACTCTATTCACCCCTCCACTTT. Full variable domain (remainder filled in from reference TRBV30 and TRBJ1-6): SQTIHQWPATLVQPVGSPLSLECTVEGTSNPNLYWYRQAAGRGLQLLFYSVGIGQISSEVPQNLSASRPQDRQFILSSKKLLLSDSGFYLCARGTGLYSPLHFGNGTRLTVT.

The chain combines TRBV4-2 with TRBJ1-2; weak D call: TRBD1 (5 bases). Trimming pared 1 base from V and 4 bases from J, leaving 16 bases between. The CDR3 length is 16 residues. The germline V gene encodes CDR1 LGHNA and CDR2 YNFKEQ. The CDR3 protein is CASSQVQGERSYGYTF. The CDR3 DNA follows: TGTGCCAGCAGCCAAGTGCAAGGGGAAAGGTCCTATGGCTACACCTTC.

This clone was detected a few times. CDR3 protein: CASSRGRGVGNEQFF. The CDR3 DNA follows: TGTGCCAGTAGCCGTGGCCGGGGTGTGGGCAATGAGCAGTTCTTC. This sequence joins TRBV19 and TRBJ2-1; a weak D match, TRBD2 (5 bases). Germline V gene lookup returns CDR1 LNHDA and CDR2 SQIVND (reference sequence). V gave up 6 bases and J gave up 6 bases, with 18 bases separating them. This CDR3 is built from 15 residues.

The chain has TRBV6-1 and TRBJ2-2, with a possible D match to TRBD2 (5 bases). Germline-derived CDR1 and CDR2 are MNHNS and SASEGT. This CDR3 has 13 residues. V gave up 8 bases and J gave up 3 bases, with 10 bases separating them. This chain's CDR3 is CASVRDYTGELFF. CDR3 coding DNA: TGTGCCAGCGTACGGGATTACACCGGGGAGCTGTTTTTT.